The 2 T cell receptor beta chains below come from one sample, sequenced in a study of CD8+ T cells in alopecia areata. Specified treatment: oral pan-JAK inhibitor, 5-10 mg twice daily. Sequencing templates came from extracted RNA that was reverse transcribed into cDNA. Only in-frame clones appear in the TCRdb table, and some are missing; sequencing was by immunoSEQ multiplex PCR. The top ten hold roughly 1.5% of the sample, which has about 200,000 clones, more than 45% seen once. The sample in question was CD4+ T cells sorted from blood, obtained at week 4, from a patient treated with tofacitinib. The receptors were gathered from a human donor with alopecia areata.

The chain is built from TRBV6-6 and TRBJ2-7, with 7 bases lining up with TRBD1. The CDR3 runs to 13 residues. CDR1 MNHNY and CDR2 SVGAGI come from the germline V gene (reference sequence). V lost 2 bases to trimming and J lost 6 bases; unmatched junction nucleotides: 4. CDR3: CASSYLNRGEQYF. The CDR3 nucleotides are TGTGCCAGCAGTTACCTAAACAGGGGCGAGCAGTACTTC.

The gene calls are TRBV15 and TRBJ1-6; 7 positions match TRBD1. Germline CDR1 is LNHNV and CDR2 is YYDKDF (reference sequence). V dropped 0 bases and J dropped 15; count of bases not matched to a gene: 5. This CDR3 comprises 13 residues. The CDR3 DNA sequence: TGTGCCACCAGCAGAGATCAGGGGGTTGTCCTCCACTTT. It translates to CATSRDQGVVLHF.